This T cell receptor (beta chain) comes out of a study of T cell repertoires in cytomegalovirus infection (dated by TCRdb to about 2019). For the study in its entirety: The peptide stimulations were aimed at well-studied HLA-B-restricted epitopes as well as recently identified HLA-C-restricted CMV epitopes, whose presentation resists viral immunomodulation. Donor HLA type was relevant to the analysis, as public TCR beta signatures indicated carriage of CMV infection together with the matching HLA type.

The sample's treatment or condition label is to be understood as: in vitro stimulation with specific CMV peptide epitopes to enrich CMV-specific T cells. This clonotype was observed a handful of times. This receptor's antigen is unknown. Base qualities are not at hand, and no much larger clone is one base apart. Overall study results and their limits: Carriers of CMV infection plus the relevant HLA type were discriminated by the cumulative frequency of public TCR beta family members in the study cohort and in an independent roughly 370-donor cohort. The ex vivo response was dominated by HLA-C-restricted CMV-specific TCR beta clonotypes, and the single most frequent clonotype in two of eight donors was supplied by these HLA-C-restricted clonotypes.

V loses 6 bases, J loses 0 bases, and the germline ends lie 12 bases apart. CDR1 and CDR2 were assigned from the germline V gene as MGHDK and SYGVNS. Taken from cysteine to phenylalanine, the CDR3 has 15 residues. The read is trimmed to its CDR3 DNA, 45 bases read in frame from base 1. TCRdb records Illumina HiSeq 1500 as the sequencer. Using fastp trimming at Q25 and MiXCR clonotype assembly, TCRdb reanalyzed the public sequencing data and kept in-frame beta chains. Every CDR3 protein is listed once, alongside the most common genes and DNA of its rows. This sample lists 550,000 to 850,000 distinct CDR3 sequences; 33% were detected once. In total, the top ten clones hold 15% to 20% of the sample.

Sample: cultured PBMCs, taken from culture after CMV antigen stimulation. The chain was built from TRBV25-1 and TRBJ1-5; TRBD1 is possibly the D segment (6 matching bases). The clonotype was recovered from a human donor in good health (CMV status not recorded). Some clones in this sample may be carry-over from other donors' samples. DNA sequence: TGTGCCAGCAGAGGGGGACGGTATAGCAATCAGCCCCAGCATTTT. Its translation is CASRGGRYSNQPQHF.